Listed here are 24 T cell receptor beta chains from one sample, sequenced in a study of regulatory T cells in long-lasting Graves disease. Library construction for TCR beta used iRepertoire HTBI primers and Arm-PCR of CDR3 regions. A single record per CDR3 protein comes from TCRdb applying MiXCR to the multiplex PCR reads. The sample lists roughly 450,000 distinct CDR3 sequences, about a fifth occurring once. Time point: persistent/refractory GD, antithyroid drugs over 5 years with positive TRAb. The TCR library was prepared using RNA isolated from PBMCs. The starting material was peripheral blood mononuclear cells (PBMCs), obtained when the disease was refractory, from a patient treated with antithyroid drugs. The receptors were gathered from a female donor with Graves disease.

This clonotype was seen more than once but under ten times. CDR3 residues: CASSFGGPRMDQYF. DNA for the CDR3: TGTGCCAGCAGTTTCGGGGGACCTCGGATGGACCAGTACTTC. The chain is built from TRBV28 and TRBJ2-5, with a possible D match to TRBD2 (6 bases). This CDR3 has 14 amino acids. In germline, CDR1 is MDHEN, CDR2 SYDVKM. V gave up 3 bases and J gave up 10 bases, with 18 bases separating them.

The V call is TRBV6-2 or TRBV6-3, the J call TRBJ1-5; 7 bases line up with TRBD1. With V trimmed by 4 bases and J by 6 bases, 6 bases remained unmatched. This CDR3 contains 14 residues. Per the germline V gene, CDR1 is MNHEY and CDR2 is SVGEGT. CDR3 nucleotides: TGTGCCAGCAGTTTCGAGACAGGGCGTCAGCCCCAGCATTTT. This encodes CASSFETGRQPQHF.

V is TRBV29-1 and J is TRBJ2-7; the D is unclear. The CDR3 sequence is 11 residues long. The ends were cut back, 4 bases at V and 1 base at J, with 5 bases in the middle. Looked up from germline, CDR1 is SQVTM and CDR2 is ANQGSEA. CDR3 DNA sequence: TGCAGCGTTGGGCAGTCCTACGAGCAGTACTTC. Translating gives CSVGQSYEQYF.

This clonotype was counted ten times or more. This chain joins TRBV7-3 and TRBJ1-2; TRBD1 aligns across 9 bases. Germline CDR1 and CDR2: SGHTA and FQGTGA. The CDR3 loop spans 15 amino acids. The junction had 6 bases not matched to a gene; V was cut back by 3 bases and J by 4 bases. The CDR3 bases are TGTGCCAGCAGCTTCGGTTCGGACAGGGGCTATGGCTACACCTTC. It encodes CASSFGSDRGYGYTF.

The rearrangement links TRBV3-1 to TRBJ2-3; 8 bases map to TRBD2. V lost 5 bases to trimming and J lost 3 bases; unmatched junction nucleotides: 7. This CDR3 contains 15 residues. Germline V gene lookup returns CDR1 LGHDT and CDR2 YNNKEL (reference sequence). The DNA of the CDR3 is TGTGCCAGCAGCGCCCCAGCGGGAGAGACAGATACGCAGTATTTT. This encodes CASSAPAGETDTQYF.

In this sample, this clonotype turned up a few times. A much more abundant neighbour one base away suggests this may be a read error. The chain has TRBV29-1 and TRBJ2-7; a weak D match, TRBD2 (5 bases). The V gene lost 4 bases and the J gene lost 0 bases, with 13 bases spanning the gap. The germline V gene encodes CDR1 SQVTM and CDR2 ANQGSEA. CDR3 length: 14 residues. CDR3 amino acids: CSVAVGIDSYEQYF. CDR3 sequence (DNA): TGCAGCGTTGCGGTCGGGATTGACTCCTACGAGCAGTACTTC.

CDR3 residues: CSATRTGNYGYTF. The CDR3 DNA is TGCAGTGCTACAAGGACAGGGAACTATGGCTACACCTTC. The chain uses TRBV20-1 and TRBJ1-2; 8 nucleotides agree with TRBD1. Germline trimming cut 4 bases from V and 2 bases from J; bases unmatched to any gene: 3. The CDR3 spans 13 residues. Germline lookup yields CDR1 DFQATT and CDR2 SNEGSKA (reference sequence).

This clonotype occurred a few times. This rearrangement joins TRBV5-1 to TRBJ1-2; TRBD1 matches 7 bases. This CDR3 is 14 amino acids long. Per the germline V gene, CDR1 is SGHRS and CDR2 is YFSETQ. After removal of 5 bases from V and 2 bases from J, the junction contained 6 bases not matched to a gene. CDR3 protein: CASRNDRANYGYTF. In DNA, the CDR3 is TGCGCCAGCAGGAACGACAGGGCGAACTATGGCTACACCTTC.

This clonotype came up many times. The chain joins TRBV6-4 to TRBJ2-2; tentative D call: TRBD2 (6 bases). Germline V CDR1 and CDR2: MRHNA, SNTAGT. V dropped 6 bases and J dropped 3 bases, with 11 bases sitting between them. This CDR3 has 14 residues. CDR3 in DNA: TGTGCCAGCAGGACCGGCGGGGACACCGGGGAGCTGTTTTTT. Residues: CASRTGGDTGELFF.

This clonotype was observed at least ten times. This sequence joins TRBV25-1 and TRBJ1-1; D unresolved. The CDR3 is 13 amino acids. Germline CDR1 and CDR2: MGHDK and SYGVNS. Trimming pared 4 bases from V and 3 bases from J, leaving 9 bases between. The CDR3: CASSAELYTEAFF. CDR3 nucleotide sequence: TGTGCCAGCAGTGCGGAGTTGTACACTGAAGCTTTCTTT.

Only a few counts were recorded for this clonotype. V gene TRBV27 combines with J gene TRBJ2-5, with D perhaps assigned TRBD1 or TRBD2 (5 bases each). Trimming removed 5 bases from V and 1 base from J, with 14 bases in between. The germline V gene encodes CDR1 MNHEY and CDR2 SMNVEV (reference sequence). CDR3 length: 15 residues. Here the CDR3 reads CASSPSWGFQETQYF. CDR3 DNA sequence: TGTGCCAGCAGTCCATCCTGGGGGTTCCAAGAGACCCAGTACTTC.

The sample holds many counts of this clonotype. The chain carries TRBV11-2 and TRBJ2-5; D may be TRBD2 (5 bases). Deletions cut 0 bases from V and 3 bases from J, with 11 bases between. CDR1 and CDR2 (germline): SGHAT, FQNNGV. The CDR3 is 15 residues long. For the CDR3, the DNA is TGTGCCAGCAGCTTAGATGGGAGAGTAAAAGAGACCCAGTACTTC. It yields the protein CASSLDGRVKETQYF.

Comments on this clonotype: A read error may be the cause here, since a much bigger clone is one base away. CDR3 protein: CASRLIRESSYEQYF. As DNA, the CDR3 is TGTGCCAGCAGACTCATTCGGGAGAGCTCCTACGAGCAGTACTTC. V usage is TRBV3-1 and J usage is TRBJ2-7; D perhaps matches TRBD2 (6 bases). In germline, CDR1 is LGHDT, CDR2 YNNKEL (reference sequence). CDR3 length equals 15 residues. V lost 6 bases and J 0 bases, leaving 15 bases between the germline ends.

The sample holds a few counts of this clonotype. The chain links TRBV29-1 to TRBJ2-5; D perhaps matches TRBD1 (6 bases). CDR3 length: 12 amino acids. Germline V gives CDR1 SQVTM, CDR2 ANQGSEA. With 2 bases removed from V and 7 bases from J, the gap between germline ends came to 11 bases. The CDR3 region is CSVEQGTVTQYF. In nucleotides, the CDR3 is TGCAGCGTTGAACAGGGGACGGTGACCCAGTACTTC. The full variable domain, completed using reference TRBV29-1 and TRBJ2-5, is SAVISQKPSRDICQRGTSLTIQCQVDSQVTMMFWYRQQPGQSLTLIATANQGSEATYESGFVIDKFPISRPNLTFSTLTVSNMSPEDSSIYLCSVEQGTVTQYFGPGTRLLVL.

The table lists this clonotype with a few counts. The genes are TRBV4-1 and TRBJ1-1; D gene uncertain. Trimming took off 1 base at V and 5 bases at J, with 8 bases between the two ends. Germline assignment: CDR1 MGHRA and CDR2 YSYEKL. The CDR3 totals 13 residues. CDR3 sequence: CASSQAVETEAFF. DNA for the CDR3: TGCGCCAGCAGCCAAGCGGTGGAGACTGAAGCTTTCTTT.

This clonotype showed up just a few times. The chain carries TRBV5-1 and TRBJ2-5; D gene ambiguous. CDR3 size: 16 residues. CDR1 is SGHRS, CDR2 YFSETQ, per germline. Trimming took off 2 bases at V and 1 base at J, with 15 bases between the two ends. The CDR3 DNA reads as TGCGCCAGCAGCTTCTCGCCTGGACGGATCCAAGAGACCCAGTACTTC. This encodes CASSFSPGRIQETQYF.

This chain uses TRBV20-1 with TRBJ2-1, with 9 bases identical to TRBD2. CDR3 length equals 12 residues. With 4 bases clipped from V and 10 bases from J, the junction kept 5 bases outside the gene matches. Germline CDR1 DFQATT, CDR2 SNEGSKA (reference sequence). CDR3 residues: CSATLAGEEQFF. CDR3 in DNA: TGCAGTGCTACATTAGCGGGAGAAGAGCAGTTCTTC.

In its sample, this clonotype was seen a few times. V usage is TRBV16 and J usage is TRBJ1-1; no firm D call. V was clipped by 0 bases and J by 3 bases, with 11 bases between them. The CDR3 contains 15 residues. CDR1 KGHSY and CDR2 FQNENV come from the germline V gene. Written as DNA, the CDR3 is TGTGCCAGCAGCCAATCAGGCGGTCGGGACACTGAAGCTTTCTTT. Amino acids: CASSQSGGRDTEAFF.

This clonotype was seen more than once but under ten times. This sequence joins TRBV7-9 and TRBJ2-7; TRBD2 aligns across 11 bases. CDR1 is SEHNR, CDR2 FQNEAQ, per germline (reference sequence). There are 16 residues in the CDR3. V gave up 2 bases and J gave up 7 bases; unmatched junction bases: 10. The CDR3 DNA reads TGTGCCAGCAGCTTATCCGAACTAGCGGGAGATAGGGAGCAGTACTTC. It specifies CASSLSELAGDREQYF.

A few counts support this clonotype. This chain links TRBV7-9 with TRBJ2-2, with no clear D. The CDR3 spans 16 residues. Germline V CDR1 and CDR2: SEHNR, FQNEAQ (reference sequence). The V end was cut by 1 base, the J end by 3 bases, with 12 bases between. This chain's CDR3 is CASSLVEGRHTGELFF. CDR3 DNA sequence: TGTGCCAGCAGCTTAGTCGAAGGCAGACACACCGGGGAGCTGTTTTTT.

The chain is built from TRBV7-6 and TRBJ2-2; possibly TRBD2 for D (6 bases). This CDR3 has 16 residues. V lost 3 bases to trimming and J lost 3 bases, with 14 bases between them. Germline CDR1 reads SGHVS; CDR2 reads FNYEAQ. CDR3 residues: CASSLAWEVDTGELFF. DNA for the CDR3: TGTGCCAGCAGCTTGGCCTGGGAGGTGGACACCGGGGAGCTGTTTTTT.

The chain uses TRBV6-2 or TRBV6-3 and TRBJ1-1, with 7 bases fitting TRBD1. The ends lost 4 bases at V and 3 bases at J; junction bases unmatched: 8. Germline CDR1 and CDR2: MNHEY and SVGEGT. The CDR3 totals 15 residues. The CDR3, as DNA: TGTGCCAGCAGTTTTCGGAGGGGGCTGGACACTGAAGCTTTCTTT. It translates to CASSFRRGLDTEAFF.

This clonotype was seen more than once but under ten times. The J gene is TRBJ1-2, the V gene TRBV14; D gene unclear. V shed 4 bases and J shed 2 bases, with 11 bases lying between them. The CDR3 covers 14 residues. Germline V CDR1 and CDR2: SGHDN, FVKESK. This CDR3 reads CASSRRATNYGYTF. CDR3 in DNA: TGTGCCAGCAGCCGAAGGGCCACAAACTATGGCTACACCTTC.

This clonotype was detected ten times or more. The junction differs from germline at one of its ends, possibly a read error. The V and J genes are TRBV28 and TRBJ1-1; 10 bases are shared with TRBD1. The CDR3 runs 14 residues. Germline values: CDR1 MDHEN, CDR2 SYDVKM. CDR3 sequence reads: CASRDRGGDTEAFF. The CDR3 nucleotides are TGCGCCAGCAGGGACAGGGGTGGAGACACTGAAGCTTTCTTT.